These 27 T cell receptor beta chains were sequenced from one sample in a study of blood T cell repertoires in COVID-19. The repertoire was sequenced with immunoSEQ multiplex PCR; TCRdb's copy has only in-frame clones and lacks some. The table shows approximately 240,000 clones, with over 75% occurring only once. Sequencing was done on a sample of peripheral blood. The origin of the receptors is a woman between 35 and 50 years old who had recovered from COVID-19.

The genes are TRBV4-1 and TRBJ2-1, with D possibly matching TRBD2 (6 bases). Germline-derived CDR1 and CDR2 are MGHRA and YSYEKL. The CDR3 runs 15 residues. Between the trimmed V and J ends, which lost 0 bases and 7 bases, there was a span of 13 bases. DNA for the CDR3: TGCGCCAGCAGCCAAGATGGGGGGACGAAGAATGAGCAGTTCTTC. Encoded protein: CASSQDGGTKNEQFF.

The V and J genes are TRBV6-5 and TRBJ1-2; D remains ambiguous. V shed 2 bases and J shed 1 base, with 8 bases lying between them. The CDR3 is 14 residues long. CDR1 and CDR2 (germline): MNHEY, SVGAGI. This CDR3 is CASSYGQDNYGYTF. CDR3 coding DNA: TGTGCCAGCAGTTACGGGCAGGATAACTATGGCTACACCTTC.

CDR3 region: CASSLVSVREAQETQYF. CDR3 DNA sequence: TGTGCCAGCAGCTTAGTTTCTGTGCGGGAGGCCCAAGAGACCCAGTACTTC. The V gene is TRBV7-8, the J gene TRBJ2-5, with 8 bases matching TRBD2. This CDR3 spans 17 amino acids. The V gene's germline CDR1 is SGHVS and CDR2 FQNEAQ. Trimming took 1 base from V and 1 from J; bases not matched to a gene: 8.

The J gene is TRBJ2-7, the V gene TRBV13, with unresolved D. Looked up from germline, CDR1 is PRHDT and CDR2 is FYEKMQ (reference sequence). The CDR3 contains 12 residues. V lost 5 bases to trimming and J lost 2 bases, with 7 bases between them. CDR3 residues: CASSPQAYEQYF. CDR3 coding DNA: TGTGCCAGCAGCCCCCAGGCCTACGAGCAGTACTTC.

J is TRBJ1-5 and V is TRBV6-2 or TRBV6-3, with 7 bases fitting TRBD1. J lost 5 bases, V lost 0 bases, and 13 bases had no gene match. Germline loops: CDR1 MNHEY, CDR2 SVGEGT. The CDR3 runs to 18 residues. The CDR3: CASSYSINFQGGYQPQHF. In nucleotides, the CDR3 is TGTGCCAGCAGTTACTCGATTAATTTCCAGGGGGGCTATCAGCCCCAGCATTTT.

The V gene is TRBV11-3, the J gene TRBJ1-2; TRBD1 agrees at 9 bases. The V and J ends lost 2 bases and 5 bases, in that order; junction bases with no gene match: 9. CDR1 is SGHNT, CDR2 YENEEA, per germline. The CDR3 is made up of 16 amino acids. The CDR3: CASSLKDRGGSYGYTF. In DNA form, the CDR3 reads TGTGCCAGCAGCTTAAAGGACAGGGGTGGGTCATATGGCTACACCTTC. Drawing the rest from reference TRBV11-3 and TRBJ1-2, the complete variable domain is EAGVVQSPRYKIIEKKQPVAFWCNPISGHNTLYWYLQNLGQGPELLIRYENEEAVDDSQLPKDRFSAERLKGVDSTLKIQPAELGDSAVYLCASSLKDRGGSYGYTFGSGTRLTVV.

The chain has TRBV11-3 and TRBJ2-7; a possible D gene is TRBD1 (6 bases). CDR1 and CDR2 from the germline V gene are SGHNT and YENEEA. V lost 6 bases to trimming and J lost 3 bases, with 9 bases between them. There are 12 residues in the CDR3. The CDR3 reads CASSVTGYEQYF. The CDR3 nucleotides read TGTGCCAGCAGTGTGACAGGCTACGAGCAGTACTTC.

This clone was found once. The DNA for the CDR3 is TGTGCCAGCAGTGAACAGGGGATGGTGGCCGGGGAGCTGTTTTTT. Its protein is CASSEQGMVAGELFF. V usage is TRBV2 and J usage is TRBJ2-2; a possible D gene is TRBD1 (6 bases). V was pared by 2 bases and J by 6 bases, with 13 bases between. This CDR3 contains 15 residues. Germline V gene data show CDR1 as SNHLY and CDR2 as FYNNEI.

The chain uses TRBV7-3 and TRBJ2-3, with D perhaps TRBD2 (5 bases). The CDR3 is 15 residues long. CDR1 SGHTA and CDR2 FQGTGA come from the germline V gene. V gave up 3 bases and J gave up 1 base, with 11 bases separating them. This CDR3 is CASSFGGSGTDTQYF. CDR3 coding DNA: TGTGCCAGCAGCTTTGGTGGGAGTGGCACAGATACGCAGTATTTT.

This clone is a singleton in its sample. The chain joins TRBV5-4 to TRBJ2-1, with TRBD2 matching over 9 bases. After removal of 4 bases from V and 0 bases from J, the junction contained 11 bases not matched to a gene. Germline CDR1 reads SGHNT; CDR2 reads YYREEE (reference sequence). This CDR3 comprises 18 residues. Written as DNA, the CDR3 is TGTGCCAGCAGCCCCGGGGGGGCGGGAGGGGTCTCCTACAATGAGCAGTTCTTC. Translation: CASSPGGAGGVSYNEQFF.

The CDR3 spells CASSPGQGAWENIQYF. The CDR3 nucleotides are TGTGCCAGCAGCCCGGGACAGGGGGCCTGGGAAAACATTCAGTACTTC. The V and J genes are TRBV7-9 and TRBJ2-4, with TRBD1 matching 12 bases. The CDR3 totals 16 residues. J was trimmed by 5 bases and V by 5 bases; bases with no gene match: 7. Per germline, CDR1 SEHNR and CDR2 FQNEAQ (reference sequence).

The rearrangement uses TRBV5-8 and TRBJ2-1; possible D gene TRBD2, 5 bases. Germline V gene data show CDR1 as SGHTS and CDR2 as YDEGEE. CDR3 length: 13 amino acids. Trimming cost V 2 bases and J 6 bases, with 9 bases left between them. The CDR3 coding sequence is TGTGCCAGCAGCTTTGGAGGAGGCAATGAGCAGTTCTTC. Translated: CASSFGGGNEQFF. Variable domain in full (rest from reference TRBV5-8 and TRBJ2-1): EAGVTQSPTHLIKTRGQQATLRCSPISGHTSVYWYQQALGLGLQFLLWYDEGEERNRGNFPPRFSGRQFPNYSSELNVNALELEDSALYLCASSFGGGNEQFFGPGTRLTVL.

This chain links TRBV5-1 with TRBJ1-1; maybe TRBD1 (5 bases). Trimming took 0 bases from V and 4 from J, leaving 7 bases between them. The CDR3 has 13 residues. CDR1 is SGHRS, CDR2 YFSETQ, per germline. DNA of the CDR3: TGCGCCAGCAGCTTGGATGACAGCACTGAAGCTTTCTTT. Protein sequence: CASSLDDSTEAFF.

The chain combines TRBV27 with TRBJ1-4, with no clear D. In germline, CDR1 is MNHEY, CDR2 SMNVEV (reference sequence). The CDR3 has 13 amino acids. Between the trimmed V and J ends, which lost 5 bases and 10 bases, there was a span of 14 bases. CDR3 loop: CASSREGVGKLFF. In nucleotides, the CDR3 is TGTGCCAGCAGTCGTGAAGGAGTAGGAAAACTGTTTTTT.

This clone has only one observation. The chain couples TRBV19 to TRBJ2-7; 9 bases agree with TRBD1. The trim removed 5 bases at V and 5 bases at J, leaving 7 bases unmatched. Per germline, CDR1 LNHDA and CDR2 SQIVND (reference sequence). The CDR3 contains 14 residues. The CDR3 here is CASSVTGGLNEQYF. The CDR3 DNA reads as TGTGCCAGTAGTGTCACAGGGGGCCTGAACGAGCAGTACTTC.

The chain couples TRBV3-1 (or the pseudogene TRBV3-2) to TRBJ2-3; 15 bases fit TRBD2. Germline CDR1 LGHDT, CDR2 YNNKEL (reference sequence). The junction had 6 bases not matched to a gene; V was cut back by 4 bases and J by 1 base. The CDR3 is made up of 18 amino acids. The CDR3 loop reads CASSPGLAGGLGTDTQYF. The CDR3 nucleotides are TGTGCCAGCAGCCCCGGACTAGCGGGGGGGCTTGGCACAGATACGCAGTATTTT.

The CDR3 spells CASSELGGPNTEAFF. CDR3 DNA sequence: TGTGCCAGCAGTGAACTCGGAGGGCCCAACACTGAAGCTTTCTTT. This sequence joins TRBV25-1 and TRBJ1-1, with no clear D. Germline V gene data show CDR1 as MGHDK and CDR2 as SYGVNS. CDR3 size: 15 residues. V shed 2 bases and J shed 2 bases, with 12 bases lying between them. Together with reference TRBV25-1 and TRBJ1-1, the CDR3 gives the full variable domain: EADIYQTPRYLVIGTGKKITLECSQTMGHDKMYWYQQDPGMELHLIHYSYGVNSTEKGDLSSESTVSRIRTEHFPLTLESARPSHTSQYLCASSELGGPNTEAFFGQGTRLTVV.

The V and J genes are TRBV30 and TRBJ2-2, with a tentative D call TRBD1 (5 bases). Deletions cut 3 bases from V and 7 bases from J, with 21 bases between. Per germline, CDR1 GTSNPN and CDR2 SVGIG (reference sequence). This CDR3 comprises 16 residues. For the CDR3, the DNA is TGTGCCTGGAGAGAAGGGGCGCCCCGGCTAAACGGGGAGCTGTTTTTT. Encoded protein: CAWREGAPRLNGELFF.

The V gene is TRBV6-5, the J gene TRBJ2-5; 8 nucleotides agree with TRBD2. CDR3 length equals 14 residues. V shed 5 bases and J 1 base; nucleotides not matched to a gene: 3. Looked up from germline, CDR1 is MNHEY and CDR2 is SVGAGI. DNA for the CDR3: TGTGCCAGCAGTAGCGGGGGCCGCCAAGAGACCCAGTACTTC. Protein sequence: CASSSGGRQETQYF.

The rearrangement joins TRBV6-6 to TRBJ1-1; TRBD1 agrees at 10 bases. Trimming took 6 bases from V and 4 from J; bases not matched to a gene: 8. This CDR3 is 15 amino acids long. The germline V gene encodes CDR1 MNHNY and CDR2 SVGAGI (reference sequence). The CDR3 sequence: CASSDAGTGATEAFF. DNA of the CDR3: TGTGCCAGCAGCGACGCCGGGACAGGGGCCACTGAAGCTTTCTTT.

This chain uses TRBV19 with TRBJ2-2; maybe TRBD2 (6 bases). This CDR3 comprises 16 residues. V was shortened by 3 bases and J by 2 bases, with 13 bases between the two germline ends. Germline CDR1 and CDR2: LNHDA and SQIVND (reference sequence). The CDR3 loop reads CASSMGSGANTGELFF. CDR3 DNA: TGTGCCAGTAGTATGGGTAGCGGAGCTAACACCGGGGAGCTGTTTTTT.

V gene TRBV5-4 combines with J gene TRBJ2-2; possibly TRBD1 for D (6 bases). The CDR3 extends over 16 amino acids. The ends were cut back, 4 bases at V and 0 bases at J, with 13 bases in the middle. From germline, CDR1 is SGHNT and CDR2 YYREEE (reference sequence). The CDR3 DNA is TGTGCCAGCAGCGTTACAGGGCAAACGAACACCGGGGAGCTGTTTTTT. Its translation: CASSVTGQTNTGELFF.

This chain links TRBV6-6 with TRBJ1-5; 7 nucleotides agree with TRBD1. The CDR3 runs 15 residues. With 2 bases clipped from V and 6 bases from J, the junction kept 7 bases outside the gene matches. Germline lookup yields CDR1 MNHNY and CDR2 SVGAGI (reference sequence). The CDR3 nucleotides are TGTGCCAGCAGTTACCTACAGGGGTCGACTCAGCCCCAGCATTTT. Its translation is CASSYLQGSTQPQHF.

The V gene is TRBV24-1, the J gene TRBJ2-3, with 12 bases fitting TRBD2. The germline gives CDR1 KGHDR, CDR2 SFDVKD. The CDR3 totals 18 residues. The junction had 10 bases not matched to a gene; V was cut back by 5 bases and J by 2 bases. The CDR3 DNA is TGTGCCACCAGTGGTTCCATTCTAGCGGGAGGGGACACAGATACGCAGTATTTT. Residues: CATSGSILAGGDTDTQYF.

CDR3 coding DNA: TGCAGCGTTGAAGGGAGGCGGGGGGGCCGATCCTACAATGAGCAGTTCTTC. This translates into CSVEGRRGGRSYNEQFF. The chain is built from TRBV29-1 and TRBJ2-1; 9 positions match TRBD2. Germline loops: CDR1 SQVTM, CDR2 ANQGSEA. The CDR3 runs 17 residues. Trimming removed 1 base from V and 1 base from J; junction bases left unmatched: 8.

CDR3 sequence: CASSQDLAAEDYEQYF. The CDR3 nucleotides are TGTGCCAGCAGCCAAGACCTAGCGGCAGAGGACTACGAGCAGTACTTC. J is TRBJ2-7 and V is TRBV4-2; TRBD2 matches 7 bases. Germline loops: CDR1 LGHNA, CDR2 YNFKEQ. V was pared by 0 bases and J by 3 bases, with 8 bases of the junction left unmatched. There are 16 residues in the CDR3.

The gene calls are TRBV5-1 and TRBJ2-7, with 8 bases identical to TRBD1. CDR1 SGHRS and CDR2 YFSETQ come from the germline V gene. CDR3 length: 14 residues. The trim removed 4 bases at V and 6 bases at J, leaving 9 bases unmatched. In DNA, the CDR3 is TGCGCCAGCAGCCAGCAGACAGGGGTGAGCGAGCAGTACTTC. Translated, it gives CASSQQTGVSEQYF.